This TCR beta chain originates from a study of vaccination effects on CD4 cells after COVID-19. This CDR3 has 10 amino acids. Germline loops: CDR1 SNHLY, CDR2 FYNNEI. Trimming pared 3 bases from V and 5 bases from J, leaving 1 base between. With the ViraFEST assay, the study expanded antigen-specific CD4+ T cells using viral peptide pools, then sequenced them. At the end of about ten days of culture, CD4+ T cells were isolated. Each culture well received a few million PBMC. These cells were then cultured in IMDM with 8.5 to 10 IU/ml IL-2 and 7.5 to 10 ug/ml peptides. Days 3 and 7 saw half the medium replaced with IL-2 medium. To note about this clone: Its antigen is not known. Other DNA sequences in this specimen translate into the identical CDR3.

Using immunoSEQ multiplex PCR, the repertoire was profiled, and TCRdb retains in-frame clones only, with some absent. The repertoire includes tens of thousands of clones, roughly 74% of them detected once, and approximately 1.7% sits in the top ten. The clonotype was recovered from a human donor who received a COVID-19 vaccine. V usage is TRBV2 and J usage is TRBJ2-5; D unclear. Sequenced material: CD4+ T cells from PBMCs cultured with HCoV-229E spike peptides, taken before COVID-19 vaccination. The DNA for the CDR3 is TGTGCCAGCAGTGAGGAGACCCAGTACTTC. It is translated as CASSEETQYF.